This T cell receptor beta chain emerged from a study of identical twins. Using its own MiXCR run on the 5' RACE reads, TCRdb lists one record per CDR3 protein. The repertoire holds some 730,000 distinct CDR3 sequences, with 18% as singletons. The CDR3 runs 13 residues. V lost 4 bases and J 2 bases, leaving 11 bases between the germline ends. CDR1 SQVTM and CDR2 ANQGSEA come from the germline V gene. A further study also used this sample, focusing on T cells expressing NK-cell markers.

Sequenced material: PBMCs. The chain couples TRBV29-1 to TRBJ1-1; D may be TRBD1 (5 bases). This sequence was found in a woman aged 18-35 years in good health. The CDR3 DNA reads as TGCAGCGTTGCCGGGACTTTTAACACTGAAGCTTTCTTT. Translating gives CSVAGTFNTEAFF.